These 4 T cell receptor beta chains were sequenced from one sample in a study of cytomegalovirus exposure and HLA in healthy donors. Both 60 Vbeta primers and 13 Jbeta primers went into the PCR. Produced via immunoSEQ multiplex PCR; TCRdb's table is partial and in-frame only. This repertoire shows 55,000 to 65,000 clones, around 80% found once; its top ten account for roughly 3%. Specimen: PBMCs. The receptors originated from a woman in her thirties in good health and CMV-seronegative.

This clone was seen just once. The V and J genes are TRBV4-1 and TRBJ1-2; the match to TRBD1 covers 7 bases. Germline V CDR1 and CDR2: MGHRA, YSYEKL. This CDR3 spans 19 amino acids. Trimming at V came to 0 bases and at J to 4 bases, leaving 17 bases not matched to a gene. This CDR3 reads CASSQDKRGGASVSYGYTF. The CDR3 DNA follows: TGCGCCAGCAGCCAAGATAAAAGAGGGGGCGCATCTGTAAGCTATGGCTACACCTTC.

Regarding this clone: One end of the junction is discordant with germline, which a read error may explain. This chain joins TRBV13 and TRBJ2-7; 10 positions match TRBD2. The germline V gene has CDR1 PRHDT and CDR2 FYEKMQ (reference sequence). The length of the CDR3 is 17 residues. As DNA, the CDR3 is TGTGCCAGCAGCCTAGGGGTAGCGGGGGGAAAATCCTACGAGCAGTACTTC. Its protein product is CASSLGVAGGKSYEQYF. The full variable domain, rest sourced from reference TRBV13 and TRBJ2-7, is AAGVIQSPRHLIKEKRETATLKCYPIPRHDTVYWYQQGPGQDPQFLISFYEKMQSDKGSIPDRFSAQQFSDYHSELNMSSLELGDSALYFCASSLGVAGGKSYEQYFGPGTRLTVT.

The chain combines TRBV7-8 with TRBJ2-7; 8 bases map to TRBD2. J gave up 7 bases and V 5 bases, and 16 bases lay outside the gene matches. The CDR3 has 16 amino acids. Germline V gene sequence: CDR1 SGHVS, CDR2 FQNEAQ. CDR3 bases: TGTGCCAGCAGCATCTCTAGCGGGCCTGAGTTCTGGGAGCAGTACGTC. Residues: CASSISSGPEFWEQYV.

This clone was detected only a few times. The DNA of the CDR3 is TGTGCCATCCTCTCGGAAGGGGGGGCTGAAGCTTTCTTT. Its translation: CAILSEGGAEAFF. This rearrangement joins TRBV10-3 to TRBJ1-1, with D perhaps matching TRBD1 (6 bases). Germline V gives CDR1 ENHRY, CDR2 SYGVKD. Trimming removed 8 bases at V and 6 bases at J, with 16 bases between. The CDR3 has 13 amino acids.